This TCR beta chain came from a study of shared clonotypes between healthy human individuals (dated by TCRdb to 2020 to 2022). Study-level background: The cohort comprised two women and three men aged 18 to 49 years. For each donor, CD4 naive and CD4 memory were each run on three plates, CD8 naive on two plates, and CD8 memory on one plate. To estimate repertoire size and how much clonotypes are shared between individuals, the study performed deep sequencing of blood TCR repertoires from a handful of healthy adults. To increase sequencing depth and limit assay-specific biases, different laboratories used diverse techniques to prepare libraries and sequence TCR repertoires. Between about 0.94 and 10 billion PBMCs per donor were obtained by leukapheresis.

CD8 naive samples were CD45RO-negative cells positively selected for CCR7, giving a CD45RA+CCR7+ population that excluded TemRA cells. Healthy HIV-negative adults with no recently reported acute infections or vaccinations were included as donors. Every donor was a Caucasian adult living in Nashville, Tennessee, USA. After blood collection by leukapheresis, PBMCs were isolated using Ficoll-Histopaque density gradient centrifugation and then cryopreserved in the vapor phase of liquid nitrogen. Analytical flow cytometry was used to check the purity and quantity of every magnetically sorted T cell population. Genomic DNA was isolated from every sorted fraction and measured by UV absorbance on a Nanodrop 2000c. Turning to this clone: Its specific antigen is unknown. No base-level quality is on record; no much larger clone is a single base apart.

The germline V gene sets CDR1 to SGHDN and CDR2 to FVKESK. V and J lose 0 bases and 6 bases, and a span of 19 bases separates them. The CDR3 sequence holds 17 residues, the cysteine and phenylalanine included. Only the CDR3 portion is preserved as DNA: 51 bases, with reading frame beginning at the first base. TCR CDR3 regions were amplified from genomic DNA by multiplex PCR using the deep immunoSEQ assay. Extracted genomic DNA from each cell subset was distributed evenly across all wells of several immunoSEQ 96-well plates, and each plate was treated as a replicate. For sorted subsets, each replicate PCR was loaded with around 220 ng genomic DNA, equivalent to 30,000 or so T cell genomes. The purified libraries were quantified using a Qubit 3.0 fluorometer, sized with a Bioanalyzer 2100, and then quantified again using the KAPA Library Quantification kit. Every immunoSEQ 96-well plate was sequenced on a dedicated single-read 150-cycle Illumina NextSeq 550 flow cell. The original methods were these. Because only junctional sequences without quality scores were contained in the immunoSEQ output, filtering matching that applied to full-length reads could not be performed. Sequences were annotated with PyIR, a Python wrapper for IgBLAST v1.9, and V/J genes and CDR3 were assigned using IMGT germline references. Reads with weak V/J assignments (E-value above 1e-6), missing CDR3, stop codons, out-of-frame junctions, or ambiguous translated residues were removed. V3J clonotypes were defined as sequences sharing the same inferred V gene, J gene, and CDR3 amino acid sequence. The percentage overlap between two repertoires was calculated by dividing the number of shared unique clonotypes by the size of the smaller repertoire. Repertoire richness was assessed with RTK rarefaction, the Chao1 estimator, and Recon v2.1 estimates of unobserved clonotypes. Generation probabilities for all TCRbeta clonotypes obtained by the gDNA method from a handful of donors were computed using OLGA. The clones in this table, taken by TCRdb from immuneACCESS, are in-frame only. Not every clone is retained; where verified, under half of the shortfall comes from an unresolved V gene, and the cause of the rest is unknown. V and J calls and clone size come straight from that table; D and trimming were deduced from the DNA. The sample table shows about 2.2 million clones, and approximately 94% are seen once. The ten largest account for 1.5% to 2% of the sample.

Study-wide findings and limitations: Because the study included a small number of donors, the genetic and exposure-history diversity represented was limited. Sharing across a few donors was observed for around 5% of naive CD4, about 4% of naive CD8, about 2.5% of memory CD4, and about 0.4% of memory CD8 clonotypes. Incomplete sequencing was indicated by rarefaction of sorted-subset datasets, despite the large sequencing depth. Compared with non-shared clonotypes, clonotypes shared by all four sorted-subset donors had higher generation probabilities. Pairwise subsampling led to the expectation that sequencing depth would affect the degree of clonotype sharing among donors. Naive subsets generally had larger estimated clonotype richness than memory subsets did. Only blood was sampled, and tissue TCR repertoires likely differ from those in blood.

Recombination connected TRBV14 to TRBJ2-3; the D gene is perhaps TRBD2, on 7 matching bases. The source material was naive CD8+ T cells from PBMCs. In the paper's terms, the cell subset or site label means: CD45RA+CCR7+. The clonotype was recovered from a man younger than 30 in good health. Some clones in this sample may be carry-over from other donors' samples. The CDR3 region reads CASSQDARGAKRDTQYF. The DNA sequence reads TGTGCCAGCAGCCAAGATGCACGGGGGGCCAAGCGGGATACGCAGTATTTT.